This TCR beta chain was recovered during a study of T cell responses to AZD1222 COVID-19 vaccine. Assay: immunoSEQ multiplex PCR; the TCRdb copy retains only in-frame clones and omits some. Among some 150,000 clones listed, approximately 92% were seen once. Regarding this clone: Its antigen is not known.

Study-wide points: Unmutated regions of variants are reportedly targeted by nearly half of spike-specific TCRs.

The specimen comprised peripheral blood, sampled 28 days after the second AZD1222 dose. This receptor was taken from an adult who received the AZD1222 COVID-19 vaccine.

The DNA of the CDR3 is TGTGCCTCCCGGGACCACAATGAGCAGTTCTTC. Encoded protein: CASRDHNEQFF. The V call is TRBV19, the J call TRBJ2-1; D may be TRBD1 or TRBD2 (5 bases each). There are 11 residues in the CDR3. Trimming left V 11 bases short and J 5 bases short, with 10 bases between. Germline V CDR1 and CDR2: LNHDA, SQIVND (reference sequence).